The clone carrying this T cell receptor beta chain was recorded a few times. The antigen is unknown. This entry belongs to a study of T cells after yellow fever vaccination. Study-wide results and caveats: Any FACS-sorted repertoire could hold abundant clonotypes that contaminate it from the bulk population.

From germline, CDR1 is DFQATT and CDR2 SNEGSKA (reference sequence). This CDR3 is built from 14 residues. V was trimmed by 0 bases and J by 7 bases, leaving 13 bases between them. A process of 5'RACE template switching, which added a universal primer site and UMIs, was used to make TCR cDNA. MiXCR, applied by TCRdb to the 5' RACE reads, yields one record per CDR3 protein. The sample shows 500,000 to 700,000 distinct CDR3 sequences, 15% to 20% of them seen only once. The J gene is TRBJ2-1, the V gene TRBV20-1; perhaps TRBD1 as D (6 bases). The origin of this receptor is a man aged 30 to 45 who received the YFV17D yellow fever vaccine. The sample in question was PBMCs, obtained 15 days after the yellow fever booster vaccination. Here the CDR3 reads CSARDLQGRNEQFF. For the CDR3, the DNA is TGCAGTGCTAGAGATCTACAGGGAAGGAATGAGCAGTTCTTC.